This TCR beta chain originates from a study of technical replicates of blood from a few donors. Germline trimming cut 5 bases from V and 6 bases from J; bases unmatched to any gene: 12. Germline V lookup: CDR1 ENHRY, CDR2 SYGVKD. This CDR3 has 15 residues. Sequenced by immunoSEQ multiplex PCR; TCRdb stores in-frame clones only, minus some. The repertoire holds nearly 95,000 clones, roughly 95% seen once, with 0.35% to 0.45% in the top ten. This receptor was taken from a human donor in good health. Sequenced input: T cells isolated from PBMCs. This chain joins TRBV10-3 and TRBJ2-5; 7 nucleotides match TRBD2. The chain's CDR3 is CAISHTGTIDQTQYF. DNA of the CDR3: TGTGCCATCAGTCATACCGGGACTATCGATCAGACCCAGTACTTC.